This T cell receptor beta chain was identified in a study of T-cell reconstitution after alpha-beta-depleted transplantation in children (dated by TCRdb to the mid-2010s). About the full investigation: T-cell immune reconstitution after TCRalphabeta/CD19-depleted allogeneic hematopoietic cell transplantation in children was quantitatively tracked in the study by means of TCR repertoire profiling.

Library creation used PCR. The sequencer was an Illumina HiSeq 2500. To normalize quantification of the TCRbeta repertoire, the TCR libraries were built with molecular barcoding that relied on unique molecular identifiers. The raw public data were reprocessed by TCRdb itself: fastp quality trimming at Q25, MiXCR clonotype calling, in-frame beta chains only. When rows share a CDR3 protein, they turn into one entry using the most common DNA and genes. The sample table shows hundreds of thousands of distinct CDR3 sequences, and around 9.9% are seen once. Jointly, the top ten make up 28% of the sample. CDR1 and CDR2 are read off the germline V gene as SGHRS and YFSETQ. V gives up 4 bases and J gives up 5 bases, and the segment between their germline ends measures 17 bases. The cysteine opens and the phenylalanine closes a CDR3 of 15 amino acids. The entry retains the CDR3 DNA only, 45 bases that are in frame from base 1.

This clonotype was recorded at least ten times. What antigen it recognizes has not been identified. No quality values exist for individual bases; no much larger clone is one base distant. The treatment or condition label of this sample denotes: allogeneic hematopoietic cell transplantation with graft depleted of TCRalphabeta T cells and CD19 B cells. Transplant recipients were children who received TCRalphabeta/CD19-depleted allogeneic hematopoietic cell grafts. Study-wide findings and limitations: Over the following months the frequencies of hyperexpanded clones went down, and after one year T-cell counts and TCRbeta diversity were mostly credited to newly produced T cells. In some patients, high TCRbeta diversity at day 60 was attributed to recipient T cells and intrathymic progenitors that had survived conditioning. Apparently early alphabetaT-cell count recovery about two months after transplant reportedly relied on only several hundred rapidly expanded clones derived from non-depleted graft cells.

This specimen was PBMCs, taken before TCRalphabeta/CD19-depleted stem cell transplant. The sequence came from a child less than two years old with acute myeloid leukemia, due to receive a stem cell transplant. Here the chain combines TRBV5-1 and TRBJ2-3; the D region is possibly TRBD1 or TRBD2, each matching across 5 bases. CDR3 region: CASSPGTQLLDTQYF. The DNA reads TGCGCCAGCAGCCCCGGGACCCAGCTATTAGATACGCAGTATTTT.